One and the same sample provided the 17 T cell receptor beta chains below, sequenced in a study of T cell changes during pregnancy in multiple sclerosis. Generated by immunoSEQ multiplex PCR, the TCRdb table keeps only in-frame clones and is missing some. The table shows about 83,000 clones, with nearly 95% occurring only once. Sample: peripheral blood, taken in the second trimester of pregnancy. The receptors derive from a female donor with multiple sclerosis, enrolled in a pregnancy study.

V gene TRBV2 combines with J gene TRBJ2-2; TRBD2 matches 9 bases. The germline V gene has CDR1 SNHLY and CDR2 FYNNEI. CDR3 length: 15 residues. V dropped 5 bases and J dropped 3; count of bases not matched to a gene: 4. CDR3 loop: CASSRLAVDTGELFF. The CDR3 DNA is TGTGCCAGCAGTCGACTAGCGGTTGACACCGGGGAGCTGTTTTTT.

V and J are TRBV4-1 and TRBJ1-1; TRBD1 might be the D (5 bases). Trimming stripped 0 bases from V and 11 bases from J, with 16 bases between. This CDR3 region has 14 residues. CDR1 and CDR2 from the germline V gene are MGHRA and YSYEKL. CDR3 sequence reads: CASSQDEVPGKAFF. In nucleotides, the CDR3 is TGCGCCAGCAGCCAAGATGAGGTGCCAGGGAAGGCTTTCTTT.

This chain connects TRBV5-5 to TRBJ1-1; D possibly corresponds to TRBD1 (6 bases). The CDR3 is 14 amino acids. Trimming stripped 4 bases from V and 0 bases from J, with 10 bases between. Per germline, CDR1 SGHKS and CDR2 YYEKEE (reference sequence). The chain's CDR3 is CASSVGHLNTEAFF. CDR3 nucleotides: TGTGCCAGCAGCGTGGGACACCTGAACACTGAAGCTTTCTTT.

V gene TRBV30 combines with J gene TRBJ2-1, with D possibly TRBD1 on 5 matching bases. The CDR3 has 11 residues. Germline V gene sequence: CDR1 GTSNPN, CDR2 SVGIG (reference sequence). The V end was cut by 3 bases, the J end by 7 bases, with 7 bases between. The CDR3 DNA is TGTGCCTGGAGGGACATAAATGAGCAGTTCTTC. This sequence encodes CAWRDINEQFF.

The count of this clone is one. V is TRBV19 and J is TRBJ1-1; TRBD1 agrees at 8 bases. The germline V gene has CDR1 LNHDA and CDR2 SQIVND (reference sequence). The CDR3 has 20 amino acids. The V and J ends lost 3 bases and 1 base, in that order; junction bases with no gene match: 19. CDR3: CASSINPIARQGPWNTEAFF. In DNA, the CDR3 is TGTGCCAGTAGTATTAATCCCATAGCGAGACAGGGGCCTTGGAACACTGAAGCTTTCTTT. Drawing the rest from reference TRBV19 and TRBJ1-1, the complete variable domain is DGGITQSPKYLFRKEGQNVTLSCEQNLNHDAMYWYRQDPGQGLRLIYYSQIVNDFQKGDIAEGYSVSREKKESFPLTVTSAQKNPTAFYLCASSINPIARQGPWNTEAFFGQGTRLTVV.

CDR3 coding DNA: TGCGCCAGCAGCCAAGCGGGAGAACGCTCCGAGCAGTACTTC. Translated: CASSQAGERSEQYF. The V gene is TRBV4-1, the J gene TRBJ2-7; D might be TRBD2 (6 bases). V lost 1 base, J lost 6 bases, and 13 bases lay in between. The CDR3 contains 14 residues. The germline CDR1 and CDR2 sequences are MGHRA and YSYEKL.

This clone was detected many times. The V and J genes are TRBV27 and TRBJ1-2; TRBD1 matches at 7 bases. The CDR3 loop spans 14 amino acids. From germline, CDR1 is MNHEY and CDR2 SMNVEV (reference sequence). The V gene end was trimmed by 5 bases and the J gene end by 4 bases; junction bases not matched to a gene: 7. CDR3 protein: CASSATGLGYGYTF. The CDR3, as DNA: TGTGCCAGCAGTGCGACAGGGTTGGGCTATGGCTACACCTTC.

CDR3 protein: CASSSGGVGIPGTHTF. In nucleotides, the CDR3 is TGTGCCAGCAGCTCGGGGGGGGTGGGAATTCCGGGGACTCACACCTTC. J is TRBJ1-2 and V is TRBV11-2, with D maybe TRBD1 (5 bases). V lost 4 bases and J 12 bases, leaving 27 bases between the germline ends. This CDR3 has 16 amino acids. Germline values: CDR1 SGHAT, CDR2 FQNNGV.

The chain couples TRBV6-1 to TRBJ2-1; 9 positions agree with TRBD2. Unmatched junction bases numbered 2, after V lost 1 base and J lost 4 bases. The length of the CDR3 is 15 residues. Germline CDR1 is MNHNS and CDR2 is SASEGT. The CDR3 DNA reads TGTGCCAGCAGTGAAGGACTAGCGGTTTACAATGAGCAGTTCTTC. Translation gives CASSEGLAVYNEQFF.

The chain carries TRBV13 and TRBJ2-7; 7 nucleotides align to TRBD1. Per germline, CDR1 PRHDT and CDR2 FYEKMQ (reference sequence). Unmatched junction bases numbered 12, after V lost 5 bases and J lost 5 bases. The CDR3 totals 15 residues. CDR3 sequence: CASSGETGFLDEQYF. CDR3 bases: TGTGCCAGCAGCGGCGAGACAGGGTTTCTGGACGAGCAGTACTTC.

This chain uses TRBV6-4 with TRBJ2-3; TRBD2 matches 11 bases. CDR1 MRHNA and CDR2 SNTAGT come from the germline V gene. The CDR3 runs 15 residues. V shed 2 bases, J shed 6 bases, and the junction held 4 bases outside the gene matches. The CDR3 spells CASSDPTSGTDTQYF. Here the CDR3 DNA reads TGTGCCAGCAGTGACCCGACTAGCGGGACGGATACGCAGTATTTT.

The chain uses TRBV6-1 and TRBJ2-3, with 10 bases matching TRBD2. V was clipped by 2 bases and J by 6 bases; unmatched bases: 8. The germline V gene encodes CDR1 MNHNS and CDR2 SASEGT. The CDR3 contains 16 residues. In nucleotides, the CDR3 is TGTGCCAGCAGTGAAACCCCTAGCGGGAGTTGGGATACGCAGTATTTT. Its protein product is CASSETPSGSWDTQYF.

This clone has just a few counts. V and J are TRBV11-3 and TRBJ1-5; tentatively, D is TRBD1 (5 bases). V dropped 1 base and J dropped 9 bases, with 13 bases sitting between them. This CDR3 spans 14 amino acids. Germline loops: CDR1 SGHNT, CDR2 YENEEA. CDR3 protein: CASSLGGGRGPQHF. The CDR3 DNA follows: TGTGCCAGCAGCTTAGGGGGGGGGAGGGGGCCCCAGCATTTT.

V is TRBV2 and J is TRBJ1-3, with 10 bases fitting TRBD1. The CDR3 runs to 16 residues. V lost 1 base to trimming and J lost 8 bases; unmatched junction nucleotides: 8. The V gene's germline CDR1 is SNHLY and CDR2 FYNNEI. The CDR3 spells CASSEVDRGRGDTIYF. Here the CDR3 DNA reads TGTGCCAGCAGTGAAGTCGACAGGGGGCGGGGGGACACCATATATTTT.

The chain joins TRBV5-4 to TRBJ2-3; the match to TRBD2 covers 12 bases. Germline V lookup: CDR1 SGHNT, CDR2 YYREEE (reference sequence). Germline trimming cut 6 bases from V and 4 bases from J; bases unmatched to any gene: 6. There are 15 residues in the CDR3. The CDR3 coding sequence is TGTGCCAGCACCTCGACTAGCGGGAGTCCAGATACGCAGTATTTT. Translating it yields CASTSTSGSPDTQYF.

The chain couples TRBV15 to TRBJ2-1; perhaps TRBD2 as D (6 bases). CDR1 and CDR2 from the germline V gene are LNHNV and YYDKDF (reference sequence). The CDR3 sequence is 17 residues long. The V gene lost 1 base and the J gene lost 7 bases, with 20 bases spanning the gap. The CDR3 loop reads CATSRGGGTPFWNEQFF. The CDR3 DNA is TGTGCCACCAGCAGAGGGGGCGGGACTCCCTTTTGGAATGAGCAGTTCTTC.

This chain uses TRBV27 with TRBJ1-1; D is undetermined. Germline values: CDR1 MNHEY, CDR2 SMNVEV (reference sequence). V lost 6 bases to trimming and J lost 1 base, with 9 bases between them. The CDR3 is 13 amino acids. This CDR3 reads CASRMTPNTEAFF. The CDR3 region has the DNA TGTGCCAGCAGAATGACACCGAACACTGAAGCTTTCTTT.